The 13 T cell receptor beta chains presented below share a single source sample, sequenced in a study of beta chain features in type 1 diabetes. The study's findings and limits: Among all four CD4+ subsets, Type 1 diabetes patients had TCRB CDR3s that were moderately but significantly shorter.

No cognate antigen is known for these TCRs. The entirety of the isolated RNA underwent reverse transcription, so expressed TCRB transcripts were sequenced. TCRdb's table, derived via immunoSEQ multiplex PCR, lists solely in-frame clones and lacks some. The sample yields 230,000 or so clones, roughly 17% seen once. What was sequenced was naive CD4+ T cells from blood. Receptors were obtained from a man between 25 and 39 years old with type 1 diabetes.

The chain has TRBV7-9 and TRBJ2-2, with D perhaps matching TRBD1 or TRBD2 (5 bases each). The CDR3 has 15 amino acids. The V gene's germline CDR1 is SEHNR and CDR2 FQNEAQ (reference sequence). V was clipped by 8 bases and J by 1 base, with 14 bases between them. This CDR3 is CASCEGTQNTGELFF. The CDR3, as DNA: TGTGCCAGCTGCGAAGGGACCCAGAACACCGGGGAGCTGTTTTTT.

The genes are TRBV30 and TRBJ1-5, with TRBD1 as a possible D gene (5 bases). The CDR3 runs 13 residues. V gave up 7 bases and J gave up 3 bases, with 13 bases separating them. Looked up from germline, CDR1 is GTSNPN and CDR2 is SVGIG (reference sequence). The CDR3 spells CAFGGSPNQPQHF. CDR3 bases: TGTGCCTTTGGGGGGTCTCCCAATCAGCCCCAGCATTTT.

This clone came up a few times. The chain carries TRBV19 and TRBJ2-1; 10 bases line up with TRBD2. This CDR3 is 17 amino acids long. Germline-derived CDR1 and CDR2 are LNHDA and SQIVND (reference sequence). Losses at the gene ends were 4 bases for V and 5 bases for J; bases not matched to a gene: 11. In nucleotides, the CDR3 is TGTGCCAGTAGTAAAAACGGACTAGCGGAGTTCAACAATGAGCAGTTCTTC. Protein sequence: CASSKNGLAEFNNEQFF.

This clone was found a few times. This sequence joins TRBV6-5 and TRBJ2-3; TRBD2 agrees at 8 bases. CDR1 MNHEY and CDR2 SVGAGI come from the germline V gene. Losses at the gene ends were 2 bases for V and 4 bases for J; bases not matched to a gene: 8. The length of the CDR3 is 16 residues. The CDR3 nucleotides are TGTGCCAGCAGTTACGCGACAGCCGGGGGGGCAGATACGCAGTATTTT. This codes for CASSYATAGGADTQYF.

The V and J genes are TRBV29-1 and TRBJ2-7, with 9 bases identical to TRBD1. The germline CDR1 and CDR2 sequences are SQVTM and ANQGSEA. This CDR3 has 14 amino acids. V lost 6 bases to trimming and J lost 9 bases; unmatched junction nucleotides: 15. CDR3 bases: TGCAGCGTGGGGGTTACGGGACAGGGATTTGCGCAGTACTTC. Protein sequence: CSVGVTGQGFAQYF.

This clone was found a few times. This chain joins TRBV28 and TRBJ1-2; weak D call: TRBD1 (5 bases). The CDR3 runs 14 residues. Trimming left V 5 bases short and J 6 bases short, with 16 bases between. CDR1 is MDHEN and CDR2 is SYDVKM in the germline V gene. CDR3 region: CASSDPGTGDGYTF. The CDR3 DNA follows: TGTGCCAGCAGTGATCCAGGCACGGGGGATGGCTACACCTTC.

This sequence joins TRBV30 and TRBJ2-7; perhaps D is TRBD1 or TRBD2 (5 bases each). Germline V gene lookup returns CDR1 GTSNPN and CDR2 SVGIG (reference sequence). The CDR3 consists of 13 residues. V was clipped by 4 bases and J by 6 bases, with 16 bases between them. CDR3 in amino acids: CAWKGPTPREQYF. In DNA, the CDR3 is TGTGCCTGGAAGGGACCTACCCCACGCGAGCAGTACTTC.

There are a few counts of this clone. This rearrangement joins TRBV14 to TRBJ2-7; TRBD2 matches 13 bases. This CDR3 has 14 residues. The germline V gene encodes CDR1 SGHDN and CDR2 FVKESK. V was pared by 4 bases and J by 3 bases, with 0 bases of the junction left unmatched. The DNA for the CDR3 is TGTGCCAGCAGCCGGACTAGCGGGAGCTACGAGCAGTACTTC. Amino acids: CASSRTSGSYEQYF. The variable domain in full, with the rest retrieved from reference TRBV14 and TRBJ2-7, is EAGVTQFPSHSVIEKGQTVTLRCDPISGHDNLYWYRRVMGKEIKFLLHFVKESKQDESGMPNNRFLAERTGGTYSTLKVQPAELEDSGVYFCASSRTSGSYEQYFGPGTRLTVT.

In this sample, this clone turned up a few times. As DNA, the CDR3 is TGTGCGAGGGATACAGGACGCAATGAGCAGTTCTTC. It codes for CARDTGRNEQFF. This rearrangement joins TRBV30 to TRBJ2-1; D is tentatively TRBD1 or TRBD2 (5 bases each). The germline V gene has CDR1 GTSNPN and CDR2 SVGIG (reference sequence). The CDR3 length is 12 residues.

CDR3 coding DNA: TGTGCCAGCAGCCAAGGGACTAGCGGGAGCCATACGCAGTATTTT. Translated, it gives CASSQGTSGSHTQYF. The chain is built from TRBV7-2 and TRBJ2-3; 14 bases match TRBD2. Germline assignment: CDR1 SGHTA and CDR2 FQGNSA. V lost 5 bases and J lost 7; bases outside the gene matches: 5. The CDR3 runs to 15 residues.

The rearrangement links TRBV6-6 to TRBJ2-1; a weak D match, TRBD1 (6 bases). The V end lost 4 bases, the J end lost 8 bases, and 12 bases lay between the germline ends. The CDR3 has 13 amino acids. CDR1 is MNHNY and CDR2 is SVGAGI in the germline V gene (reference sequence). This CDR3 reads CASSSQGNDEQFF. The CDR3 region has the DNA TGTGCCAGCAGTTCTCAGGGGAACGATGAGCAGTTCTTC.

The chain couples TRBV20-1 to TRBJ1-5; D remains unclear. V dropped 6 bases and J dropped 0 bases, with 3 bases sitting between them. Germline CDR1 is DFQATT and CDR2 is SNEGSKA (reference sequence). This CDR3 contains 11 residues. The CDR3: CSATSNQPQHF. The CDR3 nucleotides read TGCAGTGCAACTAGCAATCAGCCCCAGCATTTT.

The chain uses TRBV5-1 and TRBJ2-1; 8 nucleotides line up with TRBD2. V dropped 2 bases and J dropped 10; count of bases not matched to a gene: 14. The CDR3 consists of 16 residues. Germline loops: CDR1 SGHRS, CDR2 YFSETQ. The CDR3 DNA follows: TGCGCCAGCAGCTTAGGGGTAGCGGGAAATTTTCGGGAGCAGTTCTTC. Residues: CASSLGVAGNFREQFF.